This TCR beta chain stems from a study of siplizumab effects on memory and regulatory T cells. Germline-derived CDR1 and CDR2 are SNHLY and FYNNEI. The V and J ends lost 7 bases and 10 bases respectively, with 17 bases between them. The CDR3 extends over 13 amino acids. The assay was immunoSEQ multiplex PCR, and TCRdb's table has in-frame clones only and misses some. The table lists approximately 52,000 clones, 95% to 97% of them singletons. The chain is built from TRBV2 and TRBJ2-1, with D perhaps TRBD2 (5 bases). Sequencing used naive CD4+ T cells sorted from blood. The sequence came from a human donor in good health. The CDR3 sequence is CASTLAAGVEQFF. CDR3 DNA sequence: TGTGCCAGCACCCTCGCGGCGGGCGTGGAGCAGTTCTTC.